This record covers a single T cell receptor (beta chain). The data are from a study of regulatory T cells in long-lasting Graves disease. Stated time point: newly diagnosed GD, antithyroid drugs for less than 3 months. Preparation of the TCR library used RNA extracted from PBMCs. The collection involved drawing roughly 9.1 milliliters of peripheral blood into EDTA tubes. Arm-PCR of CDR3 regions with iRepertoire HTBI primers generated TCR beta libraries. MiXCR was run by TCRdb on the multiplex PCR reads, yielding one entry per CDR3 protein. The sample records about 470,000 distinct CDR3 sequences, under 15% being singletons. These data also featured in a second study, about T cells in Graves' hyperthyroidism and ophthalmopathy. Per that paper: Primed by the HTBI set, a first-round RT-PCR was run on the TCR CDR3. The majority of expanded thyroid clonotypes above 0.001 also appeared in blood. From stable hyperthyroidism, ophthalmopathy was separated by a 13 V-J model.

Source: peripheral blood mononuclear cells (PBMCs), taken at new diagnosis, from a patient treated with antithyroid drugs. The TCR comes from a woman aged 30 to 39 with Graves disease.

The CDR3 sequence: CASIPGFGTSDTQYF. CDR3 sequence (DNA): TGTGCCAGCATCCCTGGTTTCGGGACGTCAGATACGCAGTATTTT. This chain uses TRBV5-6 with TRBJ2-3; the D gene could be TRBD1 or TRBD2 (5 bases each). Per the germline V gene, CDR1 is SGHDT and CDR2 is YYEEEE. The CDR3 is made up of 15 amino acids. The ends were cut back, 6 bases at V and 4 bases at J, with 18 bases in the middle.